The 20 T cell receptor beta chains below come from one sample, sequenced in a study of T cell changes during pregnancy in multiple sclerosis. Sequencing used immunoSEQ multiplex PCR; TCRdb keeps in-frame clones, though not all of them. Among tens of thousands of clones listed, over 75% were seen once. This specimen consisted of peripheral blood, obtained before pregnancy. Every receptor here comes from a female donor with multiple sclerosis, enrolled in a pregnancy study.

The rearrangement links TRBV5-1 to TRBJ1-2, with 8 bases identical to TRBD1. Germline trimming cut 7 bases from V and 8 bases from J; bases unmatched to any gene: 13. The CDR3 totals 14 residues. Germline assignment: CDR1 SGHRS and CDR2 YFSETQ. In DNA, the CDR3 is TGCGCCAGCGCCCCCCCAGGGCGGACAGGGGGCTACACCTTC. As protein: CASAPPGRTGGYTF.

The chain links TRBV18 to TRBJ1-5; D might be TRBD1 (5 bases). V shed 6 bases and J shed 0 bases, with 15 bases lying between them. The germline CDR1 and CDR2 sequences are KGHSH and LQKENI. The CDR3 spans 16 residues. The CDR3 nucleotides read TGTGCCAGCTCCCTAACGGGGGGGTCTAGCAATCAGCCCCAGCATTTT. It specifies CASSLTGGSSNQPQHF.

The chain uses TRBV9 and TRBJ2-1, with 9 bases matching TRBD2. CDR3 size: 19 residues. The J segment lost 0 bases and the V segment lost 0 bases, leaving 10 bases of the junction unmatched. CDR1 SGDLS and CDR2 YYNGEE come from the germline V gene. CDR3 amino acids: CASSVGGSGGPSSYNEQFF. DNA for the CDR3: TGTGCCAGCAGCGTAGGGGGTAGCGGGGGCCCCAGCTCCTACAATGAGCAGTTCTTC.

The J gene is TRBJ2-7, the V gene TRBV25-1; maybe TRBD1 (5 bases). V lost 5 bases and J lost 0, with 11 bases in between. From germline, CDR1 is MGHDK and CDR2 SYGVNS. This CDR3 has 14 residues. CDR3 sequence: CASSRRQSSYEQYF. The CDR3 DNA follows: TGTGCCAGCAGTCGGAGACAGAGCTCCTACGAGCAGTACTTC.

V usage is TRBV7-6 and J usage is TRBJ1-2; TRBD1 aligns across 8 bases. There are 14 residues in the CDR3. CDR1 SGHVS and CDR2 FNYEAQ come from the germline V gene. Germline trimming cut 1 base from V and 8 bases from J; bases unmatched to any gene: 6. The CDR3 nucleotides read TGTGCCAGCAGCTTAGATATGTGGACAGGGGGCTACACCTTC. This codes for CASSLDMWTGGYTF.

The chain employs TRBV19 and TRBJ2-2, with 9 bases that match TRBD2. CDR1 and CDR2 from the germline V gene are LNHDA and SQIVND (reference sequence). V shed 2 bases, J shed 3 bases, and the junction held 4 bases outside the gene matches. This CDR3 spans 16 amino acids. The CDR3 reads CASSISSGDYTGELFF. Here the CDR3 DNA reads TGTGCCAGTAGTATATCTAGCGGGGACTACACCGGGGAGCTGTTTTTT.

The J gene is TRBJ1-6, the V gene TRBV4-3, with TRBD1 identical over 7 bases. The germline CDR1 and CDR2 sequences are LGHNA and YSLEER. The CDR3 length is 14 residues. V shed 4 bases and J 5 bases; nucleotides not matched to a gene: 2. The CDR3 is CASSPGQHNSPLHF. CDR3 nucleotide sequence: TGCGCCAGCAGCCCGGGACAGCATAATTCACCCCTCCACTTT.

The rearrangement links TRBV2 to TRBJ2-1; D remains unclear. V shed 3 bases and J shed 4 bases, with 7 bases lying between them. The CDR3 runs 13 residues. Germline values: CDR1 SNHLY, CDR2 FYNNEI. CDR3 nucleotides: TGTGCCAGCAGTGATCGCGAGTACAATGAGCAGTTCTTC. Residues: CASSDREYNEQFF.

The chain joins TRBV7-3 to TRBJ2-1, with 8 bases identical to TRBD2. V dropped 4 bases and J dropped 0; count of bases not matched to a gene: 2. Germline CDR1 SGHTA, CDR2 FQGTGA. The CDR3 is made up of 15 amino acids. The CDR3 DNA reads TGTGCCAGCAGCTCGGGGGGGAGCTCCTACAATGAGCAGTTCTTC. Translation gives CASSSGGSSYNEQFF.

In this sample, this clone turned up once. DNA for the CDR3: TGTGCCAGCAGTTTCAGACAGGGGGGACAGCAGTACTTC. Amino acids: CASSFRQGGQQYF. The chain uses TRBV6-5 and TRBJ2-7, with 9 positions matching TRBD1. CDR3 size: 13 residues. Germline CDR1 reads MNHEY; CDR2 reads SVGAGI. V was pared by 4 bases and J by 8 bases, with 6 bases of the junction left unmatched.

The rearrangement uses TRBV7-9 and TRBJ1-3; D is unresolved. The CDR3 has 14 residues. V shed 5 bases and J shed 0 bases, with 8 bases lying between them. Germline V CDR1 and CDR2: SEHNR, FQNEAQ (reference sequence). This CDR3 reads CASSLSFSGNTIYF. In DNA form, the CDR3 reads TGTGCCAGCAGCCTAAGTTTCTCTGGAAACACCATATATTTT.

This clone was detected only once. The rearrangement uses TRBV5-1 and TRBJ2-1; the match to TRBD2 covers 8 bases. CDR1 and CDR2 (germline): SGHRS, YFSETQ. Trimming at V came to 5 bases and at J to 0 bases, leaving 10 bases not matched to a gene. This CDR3 has 17 amino acids. The CDR3 coding sequence is TGCGCCAGCAGGGGGGACTATAGCGGGGTCTCCTACAATGAGCAGTTCTTC. This encodes CASRGDYSGVSYNEQFF.

The V call is TRBV18, the J call TRBJ1-1, with 8 bases aligning to TRBD1. V gave up 8 bases and J gave up 5 bases; unmatched junction bases: 7. CDR1 and CDR2 (germline): KGHSH, LQKENI. This CDR3 comprises 13 residues. CDR3 residues: CASAQGARTEAFF. The CDR3 region has the DNA TGTGCCAGCGCCCAGGGGGCGCGAACTGAAGCTTTCTTT.

CDR3 in amino acids: CASSLVVRGHGYTF. CDR3 in DNA: TGTGCCAGCAGCTTAGTCGTCAGGGGGCATGGCTACACCTTC. V and J are TRBV7-2 and TRBJ1-2; TRBD1 matches at 8 bases. Per the germline V gene, CDR1 is SGHTA and CDR2 is FQGNSA. V gave up 1 base and J gave up 6 bases; unmatched junction bases: 4. The CDR3 covers 14 residues.

V and J are TRBV29-1 and TRBJ2-1, with TRBD1 matching over 8 bases. Germline CDR1 SQVTM, CDR2 ANQGSEA. V dropped 7 bases and J dropped 2; count of bases not matched to a gene: 7. This CDR3 contains 14 residues. CDR3 coding DNA: TGCAGCGGCTTAGGACAGGGCACCTACAATGAGCAGTTCTTC. It yields the protein CSGLGQGTYNEQFF.

The chain couples TRBV5-6 to TRBJ1-2; D not resolved. V was trimmed by 2 bases and J by 4 bases, leaving 12 bases between them. CDR1 is SGHDT, CDR2 YYEEEE, per germline. The CDR3 totals 14 residues. This chain's CDR3 is CASSLERLGYGYTF. DNA for the CDR3: TGTGCCAGCAGCTTAGAGAGACTCGGCTATGGCTACACCTTC.

V is TRBV9 and J is TRBJ2-3; 10 bases align to TRBD2. The V and J ends lost 0 bases and 3 bases, in that order; junction bases with no gene match: 7. CDR1 and CDR2 from the germline V gene are SGDLS and YYNGEE. The CDR3 contains 17 residues. Here the CDR3 reads CASSVDLAGAGTDTQYF. The CDR3 DNA reads TGTGCCAGCAGCGTAGACCTAGCGGGGGCGGGGACAGATACGCAGTATTTT. Based on the CDR3 plus reference TRBV9 and TRBJ2-3, the full variable domain is DSGVTQTPKHLITATGQRVTLRCSPRSGDLSVYWYQQSLDQGLQFLIQYYNGEERAKGNILERFSAQQFPDLHSELNLSSLELGDSALYFCASSVDLAGAGTDTQYFGPGTRLTVL.

The V gene is TRBV15, the J gene TRBJ1-2; TRBD1 agrees at 12 bases. This CDR3 comprises 18 residues. J was trimmed by 2 bases and V by 1 base; bases with no gene match: 8. CDR1 and CDR2 from the germline V gene are LNHNV and YYDKDF (reference sequence). CDR3 in amino acids: CATSRALGDRGRNYGYTF. As DNA, the CDR3 is TGTGCCACCAGCAGAGCCCTTGGGGACAGGGGGCGGAACTATGGCTACACCTTC.

V usage is TRBV15 and J usage is TRBJ1-2; D is possibly TRBD1 (6 bases). V lost 5 bases and J 4 bases, leaving 11 bases between the germline ends. CDR3 length equals 13 residues. From germline, CDR1 is LNHNV and CDR2 YYDKDF (reference sequence). CDR3 sequence (DNA): TGTGCCACCAGCGGCGCAGGGGCCTATGGCTACACCTTC. It encodes CATSGAGAYGYTF.

The V gene is TRBV6-5, the J gene TRBJ1-6, with D possibly TRBD1 on 6 matching bases. Germline V gene sequence: CDR1 MNHEY, CDR2 SVGAGI. The CDR3 has 14 amino acids. Trimming stripped 6 bases from V and 10 bases from J, with 16 bases between. CDR3 bases: TGTGCCAGCAGCCTGACAGGACTAGGGTCACCCCTCCACTTT. Protein: CASSLTGLGSPLHF.